This T cell receptor (beta chain) was sequenced during a study of blood T cell repertoires in COVID-19. The V segment lost 3 bases and the J segment 1 base; nucleotides outside the gene matches: 6. Germline CDR1 is SGHTA and CDR2 is FQGTGA. CDR3 length: 16 residues. Assay: immunoSEQ multiplex PCR; the TCRdb copy retains only in-frame clones and omits some. The sample shows about 46,000 clones, roughly 88% of them seen only once. The specimen was peripheral blood. This TCR was recovered from a man aged 50 to 60 with acute or convalescent COVID-19. This chain uses TRBV7-3 with TRBJ2-5; 9 nucleotides line up with TRBD2. The CDR3 region has the DNA TGTGCCAGCAGCTTGGGGGCTAGCGGGGCCCAAGAGACCCAGTACTTC. Its translation: CASSLGASGAQETQYF.